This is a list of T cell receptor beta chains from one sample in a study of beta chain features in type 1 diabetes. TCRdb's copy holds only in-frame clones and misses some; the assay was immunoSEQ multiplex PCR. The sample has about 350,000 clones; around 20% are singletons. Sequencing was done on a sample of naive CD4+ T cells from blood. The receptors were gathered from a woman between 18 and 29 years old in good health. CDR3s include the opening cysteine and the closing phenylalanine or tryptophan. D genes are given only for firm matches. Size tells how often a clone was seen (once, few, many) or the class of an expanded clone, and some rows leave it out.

CASSFWNWASSPLHF | TGTGCCAGCAGCTTCTGGAACTGGGCAAGTTCACCCCTCCACTTT | TRBJ1-6 | NA | NA | TRBV5-6
CASSTSGSLTYEQYF | TGTGCCAGCAGCACTAGCGGGAGTCTAACCTACGAGCAGTACTTC | TRBJ2-7 | NA | TRBD2 | TRBV7-9
CASSVAAGAANTGELFF | TGTGCCAGCAGCGTAGCAGCGGGGGCAGCGAACACCGGGGAGCTGTTTTTT | TRBJ2-2 | NA | TRBD2 | TRBV9
CASSLMASGNNEQFF | TGCGCCAGCAGCTTGATGGCTAGCGGAAACAATGAGCAGTTCTTC | TRBJ2-1 | NA | TRBD2 | TRBV5-1
CASSSTGTSGASSYNEQFF | TGTGCCAGCAGCTCTACCGGGACTAGCGGGGCTTCCTCCTACAATGAGCAGTTCTTC | TRBJ2-1 | NA | TRBD2 | TRBV7-9
CASETAGAEDTQYF | TGTGCCAGCGAAACAGCGGGAGCCGAAGATACGCAGTATTTT | TRBJ2-3 | few | TRBD2 | TRBV2
CASSELQGGGYTF | TGCGCCAGCAGTGAACTTCAGGGTGGAGGCTACACCTTC | TRBJ1-2 | NA | NA | TRBV10-2
CATSRAGGAGELFF | TGTGCCACCAGCCGAGCGGGAGGCGCCGGGGAGCTGTTTTTT | TRBJ2-2 | NA | TRBD2 | TRBV15
CATSRDRGSGNTIYF | TGTGCCACCAGCAGAGATCGCGGCTCTGGAAACACCATATATTTT | TRBJ1-3 | NA | NA | TRBV15
CASSHGTIRGVKNIQYF | TGCGCCAGCAGCCACGGGACCATCCGGGGGGTCAAAAACATTCAGTACTTC | TRBJ2-4 | few | TRBD2 | TRBV4-1
CASSIGTAEETQYF | TGCGCCAGCAGCATAGGGACAGCGGAGGAGACCCAGTACTTC | TRBJ2-5 | NA | TRBD1 | TRBV5-1
CASSLRPGGRHNEQFF | TGTGCCAGCAGCTTAAGGCCCGGAGGAAGGCACAATGAGCAGTTCTTC | TRBJ2-1 | NA | NA | TRBV7-9
CASSLSREGYEQYF | TGTGCCAGCAGCTTAAGTCGGGAGGGGTACGAGCAGTACTTC | TRBJ2-7 | few | TRBD2 | TRBV11-2
CASSVTGGNSPLHF | TGCGCCAGCAGCGTAACAGGGGGTAATTCACCCCTCCACTTT | TRBJ1-6 | few | TRBD1 | TRBV5-1
CASSFQTSDRDEQFF | TGTGCCAGCAGCTTTCAGACTAGCGACAGAGATGAGCAGTTCTTC | TRBJ2-1 | NA | TRBD2 | TRBV9
CASSPYRDSNPSYEQYF | TGTGCCAGCAGCCCCTACCGGGACTCCAACCCTTCCTACGAGCAGTACTTC | TRBJ2-7 | NA | NA | TRBV9
CASSFSRNQPQHF | TGTGCCAGCAGTTTTTCCAGGAATCAGCCCCAGCATTTT | TRBJ1-5 | few | NA | TRBV27
CASSAAGLAVRNEQFF | TGTGCCAGCAGCGCAGCGGGACTAGCGGTTAGGAATGAGCAGTTCTTC | TRBJ2-1 | few | TRBD2 | TRBV9
CASSQDNEQYF | TGTGCCAGCAGCCAAGATAACGAGCAGTACTTC | TRBJ2-7 | NA | NA | TRBV4-2
CASSLGQGKNEQYF | TGTGCCAGCAGCTTGGGACAGGGGAAGAACGAGCAGTACTTC | TRBJ2-7 | few | TRBD1 | TRBV13
CASSATTSGNRNEQFF | TGTGCCAGCAGCGCAACAACTAGCGGGAACCGGAATGAGCAGTTCTTC | TRBJ2-1 | NA | TRBD2 | TRBV7-9
CASGAATNEKLFF | TGTGCCTCTGGAGCCGCAACTAATGAAAAACTGTTTTTT | TRBJ1-4 | NA | NA | TRBV10-3
CASSSRGGNEQFF | TGTGCCAGCAGCTCGCGGGGGGGCAATGAGCAGTTCTTC | TRBJ2-1 | few | TRBD2 | TRBV7-9
CAWSLGDTQYF | TGTGCCTGGAGTCTAGGAGATACGCAGTATTTT | TRBJ2-3 | few | NA | TRBV30
CATSSLQGYGYTF | TGTGCCACCAGCAGCCTGCAGGGCTATGGCTACACCTTC | TRBJ1-2 | NA | NA | TRBV15
CASSLGGSHVETQYF | TGCGCCAGCAGCTTGGGAGGCAGTCATGTGGAGACCCAGTACTTC | TRBJ2-5 | few | NA | TRBV5-1
CASSVSSYTDTQYF | TGTGCCAGCAGCGTTAGCAGTTACACAGATACGCAGTATTTT | TRBJ2-3 | few | NA | TRBV9